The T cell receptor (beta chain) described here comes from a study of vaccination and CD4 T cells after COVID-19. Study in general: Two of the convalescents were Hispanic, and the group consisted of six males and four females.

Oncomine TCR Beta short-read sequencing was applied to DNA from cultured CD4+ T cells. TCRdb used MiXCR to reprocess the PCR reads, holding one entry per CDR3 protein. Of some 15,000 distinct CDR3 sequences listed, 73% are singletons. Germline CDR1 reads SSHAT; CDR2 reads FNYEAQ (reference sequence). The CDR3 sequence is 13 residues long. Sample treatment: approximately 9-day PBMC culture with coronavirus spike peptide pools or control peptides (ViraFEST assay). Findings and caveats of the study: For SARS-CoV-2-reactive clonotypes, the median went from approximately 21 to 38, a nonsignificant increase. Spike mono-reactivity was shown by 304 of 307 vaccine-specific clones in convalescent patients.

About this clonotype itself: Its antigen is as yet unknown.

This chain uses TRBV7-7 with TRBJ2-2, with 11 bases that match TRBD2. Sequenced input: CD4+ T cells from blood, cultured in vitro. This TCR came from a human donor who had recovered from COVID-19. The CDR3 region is CAIAGGPSGELFF. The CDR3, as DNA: TGTGCTATAGCGGGAGGGCCTAGTGGGGAGCTGTTTTTT. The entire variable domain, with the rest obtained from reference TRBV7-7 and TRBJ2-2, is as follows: GAGVSQSPRYKVTKRGQDVTLRCDPISSHATLYWYQQALGQGPEFLTYFNYEAQPDKSGLPSDRFSAERPEGSISTLTIQRTEQRDSAMYRCAIAGGPSGELFFGEGSRLTVL.